The sequence of this T cell receptor (beta chain) was determined in a study of blood T cell repertoires in COVID-19. Study overall: Samples representing acute and convalescent COVID-19 were sourced from the United States, Italy and Spain.

Seattle enrolled patients during active infection and tracked them longitudinally. Original data processing: It was from reference gene primer amplification that nucleated cell counts were estimated. The method was immunoSEQ multiplex PCR; TCRdb's version includes in-frame clones alone and lacks a portion of them. D and trimming come from the DNA, and the V and J calls and clone size come from that table. The table has 150,000 to 200,000 clones, 84% seen once. The CDR3 covers 12 residues. The germline V gene encodes CDR1 GTSNPN and CDR2 SVGIG (reference sequence). The chain uses TRBV30 and TRBJ2-2, with a weak D call TRBD2 (5 bases). This sequence was found in a woman in her sixties or seventies with COVID-19, enrolled during active disease. Sequencing was performed on peripheral blood. The CDR3 is CGASRDTGELFF. The CDR3 nucleotides are TGTGGGGCATCGCGGGACACCGGGGAGCTGTTTTTT.